The 2 T cell receptor beta chains below come from one sample, sequenced in a study of T-cell memory formation after mild COVID-19. TCRdb re-called the 5' RACE reads through MiXCR, storing one row per CDR3 protein. The sample has a few hundred thousand distinct CDR3 sequences; 20% to 25% are singletons. Source material: PBMCs or a T cell subset sorted from them (not recorded which). These TCRs come from a man aged 18 to 29 who had mild COVID-19 (a few samples of this study predate the infection). Cell type and time point are not known.

This clonotype was detected many times. The J gene is TRBJ2-2, the V gene TRBV7-2; possible D gene TRBD1, 6 bases. Deletions cut 6 bases from V and 4 bases from J, with 21 bases between. The CDR3 runs 17 residues. CDR1 SGHTA and CDR2 FQGNSA come from the germline V gene. CDR3 bases: TGTGCCAGCAGTCCAACCAAACAGGGTACGAGCACCGGGGAGCTGTTTTTT. Amino acid sequence: CASSPTKQGTSTGELFF.

This clonotype was counted only a few times. V and J are TRBV9 and TRBJ1-5; TRBD1 matches at 8 bases. The germline CDR1 and CDR2 sequences are SGDLS and YYNGEE. The ends lost 4 bases at V and 3 bases at J; junction bases unmatched: 6. This CDR3 region has 15 residues. The CDR3 DNA follows: TGTGCCAGCAGCACCGAGGGACAGGACAATCAGCCCCAGCATTTT. It encodes CASSTEGQDNQPQHF.